This T cell receptor (beta chain) stems from a study of regulatory T cells in long-lasting Graves disease. HTBI primers from iRepertoire and Arm-PCR of CDR3 regions yielded the TCR beta libraries. A single record per CDR3 protein comes from TCRdb applying MiXCR to the multiplex PCR reads. This table holds approximately 470,000 distinct CDR3 sequences, about a sixth found once. This clonotype was counted only a few times. J gave up 7 bases and V 1 base, and 6 bases lay outside the gene matches. The CDR3 contains 14 residues. The germline CDR1 and CDR2 sequences are GTSNPN and SVGIG (reference sequence). Time point specified: newly diagnosed GD, antithyroid drugs for less than 3 months. Preparation of the TCR library used RNA extracted from PBMCs. These data are also associated with another study on T cells in Graves' hyperthyroidism and ophthalmopathy.

This rearrangement joins TRBV30 to TRBJ2-7; 11 bases align to TRBD1. The material was peripheral blood mononuclear cells (PBMCs), obtained at new diagnosis, from a patient treated with antithyroid drugs. The receptor was isolated from a man between 40 and 49 years old with Graves disease. CDR3 nucleotides: TGTGCCTGGAGTGCGACGGGACAGGGGGGTGAGCAGTACTTC. Translated, it gives CAWSATGQGGEQYF.